This T cell receptor beta chain was sequenced during a study of glioma-infiltrating T cells after dendritic cell vaccination. For the study at large: The vaccine used monocyte-derived dendritic cells pulsed overnight with autologous tumor lysate.

The CDR3 has 16 residues. The V segment lost 6 bases and the J segment 5 bases; nucleotides outside the gene matches: 14. Germline-derived CDR1 and CDR2 are LNHDA and SQIVND (reference sequence). The immunoSEQ assay amplified TCRB CDR3 from up to roughly 2 ug DNA. Method: immunoSEQ multiplex PCR; TCRdb's copy keeps in-frame clones and lacks some. This repertoire shows roughly 96,000 clones, roughly 83% found once; its top ten account for over 5%. J is TRBJ2-5 and V is TRBV19, with TRBD1 identical over 8 bases. The receptor's source is a human donor with glioblastoma. Sequenced here: blood, sampled before dendritic cell vaccination. The CDR3 nucleotides read TGTGCCAGTAGGATGAGTCCCGGGACAGGTTTGGAGACCCAGTACTTC. Encoded protein: CASRMSPGTGLETQYF.